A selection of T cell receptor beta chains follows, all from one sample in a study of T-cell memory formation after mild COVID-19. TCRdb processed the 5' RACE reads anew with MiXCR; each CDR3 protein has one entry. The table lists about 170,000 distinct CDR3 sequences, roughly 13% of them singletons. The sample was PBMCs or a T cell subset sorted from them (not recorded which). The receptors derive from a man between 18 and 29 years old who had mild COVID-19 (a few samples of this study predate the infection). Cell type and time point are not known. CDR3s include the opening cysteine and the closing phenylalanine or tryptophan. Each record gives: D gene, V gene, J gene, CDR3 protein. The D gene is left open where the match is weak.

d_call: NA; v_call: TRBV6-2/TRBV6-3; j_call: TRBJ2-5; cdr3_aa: CASSYSWEGETQYF
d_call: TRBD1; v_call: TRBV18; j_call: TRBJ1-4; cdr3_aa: CASSPGTGNGEKLFF
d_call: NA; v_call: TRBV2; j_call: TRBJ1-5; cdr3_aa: CASSEDNSNQPQHF
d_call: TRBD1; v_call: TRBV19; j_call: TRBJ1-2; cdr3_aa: CATRTGLGYTF
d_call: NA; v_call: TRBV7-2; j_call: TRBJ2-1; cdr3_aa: CASSLVWGPGEQFF
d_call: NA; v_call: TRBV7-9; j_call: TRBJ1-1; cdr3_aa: CASSSTARGATEAFF
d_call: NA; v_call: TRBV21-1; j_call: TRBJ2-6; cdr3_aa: CASKVDRGAHSGANVLTF
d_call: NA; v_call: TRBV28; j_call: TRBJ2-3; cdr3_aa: CASSGPGADTQYF
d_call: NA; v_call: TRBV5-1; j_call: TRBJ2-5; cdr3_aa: CASSLDPSQETQYF
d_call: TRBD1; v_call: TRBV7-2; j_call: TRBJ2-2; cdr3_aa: CASRRQGTGELFF
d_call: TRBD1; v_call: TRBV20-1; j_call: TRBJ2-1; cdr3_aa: CSAPGTGVHNEQFF
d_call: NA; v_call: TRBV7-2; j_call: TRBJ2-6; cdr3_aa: CASSLVGALSGANVLTF
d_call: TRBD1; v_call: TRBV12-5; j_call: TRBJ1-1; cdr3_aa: CASGWQGGADEAFF